This record covers a single T cell receptor (beta chain). Method: immunoSEQ multiplex PCR; TCRdb's copy keeps in-frame clones and lacks some. The repertoire includes around 46,000 clones, roughly 73% of them detected once, and about a sixth sits in the top ten. The data were obtained in a study of T cells in tumors after PD-1 blockade. About the research overall: Patients received pembrolizumab 200 mg every 3 weeks or cemiplimab 350 mg every 2 weeks.

The CDR3 runs 15 residues. This receptor was obtained from a human donor with basal cell carcinoma. The V gene is TRBV21-1, the J gene TRBJ1-1. TRBV21-1 is given as a pseudogene. Sequencing was performed on PBMCs, taken before anti-PD-1 treatment. CDR3: CASSKAGCLRTEAFF. The CDR3 DNA sequence: TGTGCCAGCAGCAAGGCGGGCTGCCTGCGCACTGAAGCTTTCTTT.